The clone carrying this TCR beta chain occurred many times. The data were taken from a study of neurological immune-mediated disorders. TCRdb passed the 5' RACE reads through MiXCR, listing each CDR3 protein once. The profile covers roughly 50,000 distinct CDR3 sequences, with approximately 10% appearing a single time and about 5% taken by the ten largest. The sequenced sample was PBMCs. The sequence was collected from a man between 65 and 85 years old with HTLV-1-associated myelopathy (HAM/TSP).

The CDR3 nucleotides are TGTGCCAGCAGCTTATTGAGGGGCGGGAATCAGCCCCAGCATTTT. This codes for CASSLLRGGNQPQHF. The chain links TRBV7-2 to TRBJ1-5, with D perhaps TRBD1 (5 bases). The CDR3 has 15 residues. The germline V gene has CDR1 SGHTA and CDR2 FQGNSA. V lost 2 bases to trimming and J lost 4 bases, with 12 bases between them.